This section outlines one T cell receptor (beta chain) sequence together with its context. Antigen specificity is unknown. The data originate from a study of T cells in Graves' hyperthyroidism and ophthalmopathy. Study results and limitations: Ophthalmopathy, which appeared later, was predicted by the model a median approximately 6 months before onset.

RNA transcripts gave rise to amplified TCR beta CDR3 regions. When the TCR CDR3 underwent first-round RT-PCR, the HTBI primer set was used. MiXCR was run by TCRdb on the multiplex PCR reads, yielding one entry per CDR3 protein. The table lists under 400,000 distinct CDR3 sequences, 15% to 20% of them singletons. From germline, CDR1 is SQVTM and CDR2 ANQGSEA. The ends were cut back, 4 bases at V and 4 bases at J, with 16 bases in the middle. This CDR3 is 14 amino acids long. With a duration under 2 months, the hyperthyroidism was newly diagnosed in patients aged 18 to 65. The V gene is TRBV29-1, the J gene TRBJ1-1, with D perhaps matching TRBD1 (6 bases). This TCR came from a woman in her forties or fifties with Graves' hyperthyroidism. Sequencing was carried out using blood. Written as DNA, the CDR3 is TGCAGCGTTGTATCAGGGGTTGGGAGCACTGAAGCTTTCTTT. It codes for CSVVSGVGSTEAFF.